Here is one TCR beta chain with its context. Antigen specificity is unknown. Each donor's blood draw was around 9.2 milliliters of peripheral blood. It was with a sample-barcoded 5' primer and a J-beta primer mix that a second PCR of about 6 to 12 cycles was run. In TCRdb, the 5' RACE reads were re-called with MiXCR into one record per CDR3 protein. The sample has roughly 1 million distinct CDR3 sequences; 20% to 25% are singletons. This specimen comes from a study of blood T cells in healthy people across ages. Findings of the study overall: Age advanced and TCR beta diversity per million T cells fell, roughly linearly.

These data also formed part of another study, on T cells of mothers and their children. In that study: Sequencing returned over 10 million TCR beta CDR3 reads per mother and roughly 3.1 million per child. Thymic selection shapes TCR recombination output similarly in related and unrelated pairs.

Input material: blood. This sequence originates from a girl aged 2 to 9 in good health.

The CDR3 sequence: CASSYSAGAKETQYF. CDR3 nucleotides: TGTGCCAGCAGTTACTCCGCAGGGGCGAAGGAGACCCAGTACTTC. J is TRBJ2-1 and V is TRBV6-6, with D perhaps matching TRBD1 (6 bases). The DNA end is a closer match to TRBJ2-5, so the J assignment may be wrong. This CDR3 is built from 15 residues. Germline V gives CDR1 MNHNY, CDR2 SVGAGI (reference sequence).